The next 29 T cell receptor beta chains were all read from a single sample in a study of type 1 and type 2 diabetes patients. Amplification started from genomic DNA. Amplification of the beta chain CDR3 used 30 forward and 13 reverse multiplex primers. Using its own MiXCR run on the multiplex PCR reads, TCRdb lists one record per CDR3 protein. The top ten clones hold 12% to 15% of a sample with about 250,000 distinct CDR3 sequences, roughly 50% of them seen once. The specimen sequenced was peripheral blood mononuclear cells (PBMCs). The receptors here all came from a man aged 18 to 29 with type 2 diabetes.

This clonotype showed up just a few times. This chain uses TRBV6-5 with TRBJ2-7; no reliable D call. Germline values: CDR1 MNHEY, CDR2 SVGAGI. This CDR3 is built from 11 residues. V was shortened by 4 bases and J by 5 bases, with 6 bases between the two germline ends. The CDR3 protein is CASSSYHEQYF. The CDR3 DNA reads TGTGCCAGCAGTTCTTATCACGAGCAGTACTTC.

About this clonotype itself: The junction and the germline gene differ at one end; a read error may be behind it. The rearrangement uses TRBV9 and TRBJ1-2; a weak D match, TRBD1 (6 bases). This CDR3 is 16 amino acids long. From germline, CDR1 is SGDLS and CDR2 YYNGEE. The CDR3 loop reads CASSVGATTTGYGHTF. CDR3 bases: TGTGCCAGCAGCGTAGGAGCGACCACGACAGGCTATGGCCACACCTTC.

On this clonotype: Sequence at one end of the junction differs from germline and may be a read error. The gene calls are TRBV5-1 and TRBJ1-5; 9 nucleotides align to TRBD1. Germline CDR1 is SGHRS and CDR2 is YFSETQ. The length of the CDR3 is 14 residues. The CDR3 region has the DNA TGTGCCAGCAGCCCAGACAGGGGGAATCAGCCCCAGCATTTT. Amino acids: CASSPDRGNQPQHF.

The chain links TRBV6-1 to TRBJ2-7; tentative D call: TRBD2 (6 bases). The CDR3 runs 17 residues. Trimming cost V 3 bases and J 4 bases, with 22 bases left between them. Germline loops: CDR1 MNHNS, CDR2 SASEGT. CDR3 in amino acids: CASSDPRFRERVYEQYF. CDR3 bases: TGTGCCAGCAGTGACCCCCGGTTTCGGGAGAGGGTTTACGAGCAGTACTTC.

The rearrangement uses TRBV9 and TRBJ2-2; the D is unclear. Germline CDR1 and CDR2: SGDLS and YYNGEE. The CDR3 length is 13 residues. V dropped 4 bases and J dropped 6 bases, with 10 bases sitting between them. CDR3 residues: CASSSGKAGELFF. CDR3 DNA sequence: TGTGCCAGCAGCTCCGGTAAAGCCGGGGAGCTGTTTTTT.

The sample holds a few counts of this clonotype. The V and J genes are TRBV19 and TRBJ1-6; no clear D gene. The CDR3 consists of 14 residues. Looked up from germline, CDR1 is LNHDA and CDR2 is SQIVND (reference sequence). Trimming shortened V by 8 bases and J by 0 bases, and 8 bases separated the two germline ends. The chain's CDR3 is CASGRSSYNSPLHF. CDR3 coding DNA: TGTGCCAGTGGACGGAGCTCCTATAATTCACCCCTCCACTTT.

Comments on this clonotype: A much larger clone differs from this one at a single base, so this may be a read error. This chain links TRBV10-2 with TRBJ2-5; no definite D call. Germline CDR1 and CDR2: WSHSY and SAAADI. The CDR3 has 14 amino acids. CDR3 coding DNA: TGCGCCAGCAGTAAGTCGTACCGCCAAGAGACCCAGTACTTC. It specifies CASSKSYRQETQYF.

CDR3 amino acids: CASSSGQGIYEQYF. The CDR3 nucleotides read TGCGCCAGCAGCTCCGGACAGGGGATCTACGAGCAGTACTTC. V gene TRBV5-1 combines with J gene TRBJ2-7; TRBD1 agrees at 9 bases. The CDR3 extends over 14 amino acids. The trim removed 3 bases at V and 3 bases at J, leaving 4 bases unmatched. The germline gives CDR1 SGHRS, CDR2 YFSETQ. Filled out from reference TRBV5-1 and TRBJ2-7, the complete variable domain reads KAGVTQTPRYLIKTRGQQVTLSCSPISGHRSVSWYQQTPGQGLQFLFEYFSETQRNKGNFPGRFSGRQFSNSRSEMNVSTLELGDSALYLCASSSGQGIYEQYFGPGTRLTVT.

This clonotype has only a few counts. The chain is built from TRBV19 and TRBJ2-5; no clear D gene. The end of the DNA is better explained by TRBJ2-1, so the J call may be wrong. The germline CDR1 and CDR2 sequences are LNHDA and SQIVND (reference sequence). The CDR3 spans 12 residues. The CDR3 is CASKNSYNEQFF. DNA for the CDR3: TGTGCCAGTAAGAATTCCTACAATGAGCAGTTCTTC.

V and J are TRBV7-8 and TRBJ2-5; D might be TRBD2 (6 bases). Germline-derived CDR1 and CDR2 are SGHVS and FQNEAQ. With 2 bases removed from V and 4 bases from J, the gap between germline ends came to 14 bases. This CDR3 contains 15 residues. CDR3 coding DNA: TGTGCCAGCAGCTTAAATTCGGAGGGGTCAGAGACCCAGTACTTC. This gives the protein CASSLNSEGSETQYF.

The gene calls are TRBV7-8 and TRBJ1-5, with no clear D. In germline, CDR1 is SGHVS, CDR2 FQNEAQ. Trimming removed 0 bases at V and 4 bases at J, with 10 bases between. The CDR3 is 15 amino acids. CDR3 amino acids: CASSLAVGLNQPQHF. The CDR3 DNA is TGTGCCAGCAGCTTAGCGGTGGGGTTGAATCAGCCCCAGCATTTT.

This chain links TRBV30 with TRBJ2-1; 9 nucleotides align to TRBD2. The CDR3 covers 14 residues. The ends lost 0 bases at V and 7 bases at J; junction bases unmatched: 4. Germline CDR1 and CDR2: GTSNPN and SVGIG (reference sequence). The CDR3 DNA reads TGTGCCTGGAGTGTTTTAGCGGGAGCAAATGAGCAGTTCTTC. It encodes CAWSVLAGANEQFF.

Only a few counts were recorded for this clonotype. The rearrangement joins TRBV25-1 to TRBJ1-4; TRBD1 might be the D (5 bases). Trimming pared 2 bases from V and 8 bases from J, leaving 27 bases between. The CDR3 contains 19 residues. Germline CDR1 MGHDK, CDR2 SYGVNS. CDR3: CASSEGRGGVRLSGEKLFF. The CDR3 coding sequence is TGTGCCAGCAGTGAAGGGAGGGGAGGGGTTCGGTTATCAGGGGAAAAACTGTTTTTT.

This clonotype appeared a few times. The chain links TRBV20-1 to TRBJ2-7; D gene uncertain. This CDR3 has 13 residues. Germline CDR1 is DFQATT and CDR2 is SNEGSKA (reference sequence). Trimming took 2 bases from V and 3 from J, leaving 11 bases between them. Written as DNA, the CDR3 is TGCAGTGCTAGACAGACACCCCTCTACGAGCAGTACTTC. Amino acids: CSARQTPLYEQYF.

V and J are TRBV5-6 and TRBJ2-7; a possible D gene is TRBD1 (6 bases). Looked up from germline, CDR1 is SGHDT and CDR2 is YYEEEE. The CDR3 contains 16 residues. V lost 0 bases and J 5 bases, leaving 18 bases between the germline ends. The DNA for the CDR3 is TGTGCCAGCAGCTTGGTTTCGCAGGGGTTTGTCCACGAGCAGTACTTC. This sequence encodes CASSLVSQGFVHEQYF.

Here the CDR3 reads CASSPTGVYGYTF. CDR3 DNA sequence: TGTGCCAGCAGTCCTACAGGGGTATATGGCTACACCTTC. V is TRBV27 and J is TRBJ1-2; TRBD1 matches at 7 bases. The V gene end was trimmed by 5 bases and the J gene end by 5 bases; junction bases not matched to a gene: 5. This CDR3 has 13 amino acids. Germline V gene data show CDR1 as MNHEY and CDR2 as SMNVEV (reference sequence).

This chain uses TRBV10-1 with TRBJ2-3, with TRBD1 matching 8 bases. Germline V gene data show CDR1 as WNHNN and CDR2 as SYGVQD (reference sequence). The V gene end was trimmed by 6 bases and the J gene end by 3 bases; junction bases not matched to a gene: 5. This CDR3 spans 14 amino acids. The CDR3 DNA is TGCGCCAGCAGCTACAGGGGGTGGACAGATACGCAGTATTTT. Its protein product is CASSYRGWTDTQYF.

The gene calls are TRBV10-2 and TRBJ2-3; D is unclear. The CDR3 is made up of 12 amino acids. Germline CDR1 is WSHSY and CDR2 is SAAADI. V was pared by 8 bases and J by 6 bases, with 12 bases between. The DNA for the CDR3 is TGCGCCAGCCAAGAACCATACGATACGCAGTATTTT. The encoded protein is CASQEPYDTQYF.

This clonotype was counted a few times. The chain combines TRBV9 with TRBJ2-2; 8 bases line up with TRBD1. This CDR3 comprises 15 residues. Germline V gene data show CDR1 as SGDLS and CDR2 as YYNGEE. V lost 3 bases to trimming and J lost 5 bases; unmatched junction nucleotides: 6. CDR3 protein: CASSARDRLTGELFF. The CDR3 DNA is TGTGCCAGCAGCGCCCGGGACAGGCTTACCGGGGAGCTGTTTTTT.

V and J are TRBV7-9 and TRBJ1-5; D ambiguous. V lost 4 bases and J 7 bases, leaving 11 bases between the germline ends. This CDR3 is built from 13 residues. In germline, CDR1 is SEHNR, CDR2 FQNEAQ (reference sequence). The CDR3 DNA reads as TGTGCCAGCAGCTCAACGGTGAGCCAGCCCCAGCATTTT. It translates to CASSSTVSQPQHF.

The rearrangement links TRBV19 to TRBJ1-5; D not resolved. This CDR3 spans 17 amino acids. V lost 0 bases and J lost 7, with 19 bases in between. The germline gives CDR1 LNHDA, CDR2 SQIVND (reference sequence). The CDR3 sequence is CASSIDRFSELGQPQHF. In nucleotides, the CDR3 is TGTGCCAGTAGTATAGATCGGTTCTCCGAATTAGGACAGCCCCAGCATTTT.

CDR3 coding DNA: TGTGCCAGTAGTACGGACGACAGGGGGGGGTATGGCTACACCTTC. It yields the protein CASSTDDRGGYGYTF. The rearrangement joins TRBV19 to TRBJ1-2, with 9 bases lining up with TRBD1. V lost 4 bases to trimming and J lost 5 bases; unmatched junction nucleotides: 8. The CDR3 runs 15 residues. The germline V gene encodes CDR1 LNHDA and CDR2 SQIVND (reference sequence).

This clonotype was detected many times. The chain couples TRBV19 to TRBJ2-5, with 15 positions matching TRBD2. From germline, CDR1 is LNHDA and CDR2 SQIVND (reference sequence). This CDR3 region has 15 residues. The V and J ends lost 5 bases and 5 bases, in that order; junction bases with no gene match: 3. The CDR3 loop is CASSLGTSGGETQYF. CDR3 DNA: TGTGCCAGTAGTCTTGGGACTAGCGGGGGGGAGACCCAGTACTTC.

V usage is TRBV20-1 and J usage is TRBJ2-5; the D is unclear. Deletions cut 0 bases from V and 5 bases from J, with 10 bases between. Germline CDR1 is DFQATT and CDR2 is SNEGSKA (reference sequence). The CDR3 totals 13 residues. CDR3 in amino acids: CSARDGLGETQYF. CDR3 coding DNA: TGCAGTGCTAGAGATGGCCTAGGGGAGACCCAGTACTTC.

This clonotype was detected a few times. The genes are TRBV6-6 and TRBJ2-3; D not resolved. The CDR3 extends over 12 amino acids. Trimming shortened V by 5 bases and J by 3 bases, and 6 bases separated the two germline ends. Looked up from germline, CDR1 is MNHNY and CDR2 is SVGAGI (reference sequence). The CDR3 loop is CASSQTTDTQYF. The CDR3 bases are TGTGCCAGCAGTCAGACGACAGATACGCAGTATTTT.

The chain is built from TRBV12-5 and TRBJ1-2; maybe TRBD1 (6 bases). This CDR3 is 15 amino acids long. Germline CDR1 LGHNT, CDR2 FRNRAP. Trimming left V 1 base short and J 8 bases short, with 17 bases between. CDR3 protein: CASGLAHRATWGYTF. DNA for the CDR3: TGTGCTAGTGGTTTGGCCCACAGGGCGACGTGGGGCTACACCTTC.

The J gene is TRBJ2-3, the V gene TRBV7-8; TRBD2 agrees at 9 bases. The CDR3 length is 14 residues. Per the germline V gene, CDR1 is SGHVS and CDR2 is FQNEAQ. The junction had 10 bases not matched to a gene; V was cut back by 9 bases and J by 6 bases. CDR3 DNA sequence: TGTGCCAGTCGAGATAGCGGGAGAGGTGATACGCAGTATTTT. It specifies CASRDSGRGDTQYF.

About this clonotype itself: One junction end disagrees with the germline gene, perhaps due to a read error. The J gene is TRBJ2-7, the V gene TRBV6-6; 15 bases align to TRBD2. This CDR3 comprises 18 residues. The germline V gene has CDR1 MNHNY and CDR2 SVGAGI (reference sequence). The CDR3 is CASSYSTGLAGGSYEQYF. The CDR3 bases are TGTGCCAGCAGCTACTCTACGGGACTAGCGGGAGGAAGTTACGAGCAGTACTTC.

The table lists this clonotype with many counts. The V call is TRBV7-8, the J call TRBJ1-6; tentatively, D is TRBD1 (5 bases). The V and J ends lost 8 bases and 8 bases respectively, with 16 bases between them. The CDR3 consists of 14 residues. Germline assignment: CDR1 SGHVS and CDR2 FQNEAQ. The CDR3 sequence: CASAWDLGDSPLHF. CDR3 coding DNA: TGTGCCAGCGCATGGGACCTTGGGGATTCACCCCTCCACTTT.